This TCR beta chain was recovered during a study of cytotoxic CD8 clonotypes in ibrutinib-treated CLL. TCRdb's table, derived via immunoSEQ multiplex PCR, lists solely in-frame clones and lacks some. Among about 40,000 clones listed, approximately 70% were seen once. PBMCs were cryopreserved, and around 1.9 micrograms of genomic DNA from them went into TCR beta libraries. Overall study findings and caveats: At progression, clonality fell back toward baseline after rising at ibrutinib response. Public clonotypes, an uncommon group, contracted or remained stable on treatment. Baseline values of clonality outstripped age-matched healthy donors and followed circulating CD8+ T-cell counts.

About this clone: Its antigen is unknown.

The CDR3 is 16 residues long. J lost 2 bases, V lost 3 bases, and 5 bases had no gene match. CDR1 MNHEY and CDR2 SMNVEV come from the germline V gene (reference sequence). The chain recombines TRBV27 with TRBJ2-5; 11 bases line up with TRBD2. The clonotype comes from a human donor with chronic lymphocytic leukemia. Sequenced here: PBMCs, sampled at disease progression, from a patient treated with ibrutinib. CDR3 DNA sequence: TGTGCCAGCAGTTTTATAGCGGGAGGGAGGCAAGAGACCCAGTACTTC. Its protein product is CASSFIAGGRQETQYF.